The 10 T cell receptor beta chains in this list originate from one sample, sequenced in a study of T cell responses to AZD1222 COVID-19 vaccine. TCRdb's table, derived via immunoSEQ multiplex PCR, lists solely in-frame clones and lacks some. The table includes some 120,000 clones, around 84% detected once. The source was peripheral blood, collected on day 0 of AZD1222 vaccination. The receptors originated from an adult in good health.

The J gene is TRBJ2-3, the V gene TRBV7-2; TRBD2 matches 7 bases. V gave up 1 base and J gave up 8 bases; unmatched junction bases: 12. The CDR3 length is 16 residues. Germline V gene lookup returns CDR1 SGHTA and CDR2 FQGNSA. The CDR3 DNA reads as TGTGCCAGCAGCTTAGGAGCCGGCGGGAGTTGGGGTACGCAGTATTTT. Encoded protein: CASSLGAGGSWGTQYF. Combining the CDR3 with reference TRBV7-2 and TRBJ2-3 gives the whole variable domain GAGVSQSPSNKVTEKGKDVELRCDPISGHTALYWYRQSLGQGLEFLIYFQGNSAPDKSGLPSDRFSAERTGGSVSTLTIQRTQQEDSAVYLCASSLGAGGSWGTQYFGPGTRLTVL.

The V gene is TRBV29-1, the J gene TRBJ1-2; D is unclear. This CDR3 has 11 residues. Trimming removed 1 base at V and 4 bases at J, with 4 bases between. Germline assignment: CDR1 SQVTM and CDR2 ANQGSEA. CDR3 DNA sequence: TGCAGCGTTGAAGTTTCCTATGGCTACACCTTC. Translated, it gives CSVEVSYGYTF.

This rearrangement joins TRBV27 to TRBJ2-7; 9 bases fit TRBD2. The germline V gene encodes CDR1 MNHEY and CDR2 SMNVEV (reference sequence). With 0 bases clipped from V and 1 base from J, the junction kept 4 bases outside the gene matches. The CDR3 length is 16 residues. The CDR3 region has the DNA TGTGCCAGCAGTTTATCGGTAGCGGGGGCTTCCTACGAGCAGTACTTC. The encoded protein is CASSLSVAGASYEQYF.

The J gene is TRBJ2-1, the V gene TRBV19; D may be TRBD1 or TRBD2 (6 bases each). The germline V gene encodes CDR1 LNHDA and CDR2 SQIVND (reference sequence). This CDR3 contains 17 residues. Trimming took 3 bases from V and 2 from J, leaving 17 bases between them. CDR3 sequence reads: CASSIGERAGAYNEQFF. The CDR3, as DNA: TGTGCCAGTAGTATTGGGGAGCGGGCAGGGGCCTACAATGAGCAGTTCTTC. The entire variable domain, with the rest obtained from reference TRBV19 and TRBJ2-1, is as follows: DGGITQSPKYLFRKEGQNVTLSCEQNLNHDAMYWYRQDPGQGLRLIYYSQIVNDFQKGDIAEGYSVSREKKESFPLTVTSAQKNPTAFYLCASSIGERAGAYNEQFFGPGTRLTVL.

The V gene is TRBV2, the J gene TRBJ1-1; D is unresolved. CDR3 length equals 13 residues. Between the trimmed V and J ends, which lost 4 bases and 5 bases, there was a span of 11 bases. Germline V lookup: CDR1 SNHLY, CDR2 FYNNEI. The CDR3 region is CASSVRTRTEAFF. Here the CDR3 DNA reads TGTGCCAGCAGTGTTAGAACCCGGACTGAAGCTTTCTTT.

This chain connects TRBV3-1 (or the pseudogene TRBV3-2) to TRBJ1-2; the match to TRBD1 covers 7 bases. Germline CDR1 LGHDT, CDR2 YNNKEL (reference sequence). After removal of 5 bases from V and 2 bases from J, the junction contained 2 bases not matched to a gene. This CDR3 comprises 13 residues. For the CDR3, the DNA is TGTGCCAGCAGCGCGACAGGGAACTATGGCTACACCTTC. Its protein product is CASSATGNYGYTF.

This clone was picked up a small number of times. The chain joins TRBV7-3 to TRBJ2-7; 9 bases agree with TRBD1. Trimming cost V 5 bases and J 5 bases; bases outside gene matches: 4. The CDR3 runs to 13 residues. Germline CDR1 is SGHTA and CDR2 is FQGTGA. CDR3 in DNA: TGTGCCAGCAGCAAGGGACAGGGCAACGAGCAGTACTTC. This gives the protein CASSKGQGNEQYF.

The chain couples TRBV11-1 to TRBJ1-1, with D unclear. The CDR3 loop spans 16 amino acids. Germline V gene data show CDR1 as SGHAT and CDR2 as FQDESV (reference sequence). Trimming shortened V by 5 bases and J by 0 bases, and 16 bases separated the two germline ends. DNA of the CDR3: TGTGCCAGCAGCCCGAGGAGGGATTCCATGAACACTGAAGCTTTCTTT. Residues: CASSPRRDSMNTEAFF.

This chain uses TRBV5-8 with TRBJ2-1, with 8 bases that match TRBD2. Germline V gene lookup returns CDR1 SGHTS and CDR2 YDEGEE. This CDR3 has 14 residues. V lost 0 bases and J lost 9; bases outside the gene matches: 5. The CDR3 spells CASSLGSGGAEQFF. The CDR3 coding sequence is TGTGCCAGCAGCTTGGGCAGCGGGGGTGCTGAGCAGTTCTTC.

The chain joins TRBV7-8 to TRBJ1-1; maybe TRBD1 (6 bases). The germline V and J ends were trimmed by 5 bases and 7 bases, with 11 bases remaining between them. This CDR3 spans 12 amino acids. The V gene's germline CDR1 is SGHVS and CDR2 FQNEAQ. Here the CDR3 DNA reads TGTGCCAGCAGCACACAGGGCAGTGAAGCTTTCTTT. Its protein is CASSTQGSEAFF.